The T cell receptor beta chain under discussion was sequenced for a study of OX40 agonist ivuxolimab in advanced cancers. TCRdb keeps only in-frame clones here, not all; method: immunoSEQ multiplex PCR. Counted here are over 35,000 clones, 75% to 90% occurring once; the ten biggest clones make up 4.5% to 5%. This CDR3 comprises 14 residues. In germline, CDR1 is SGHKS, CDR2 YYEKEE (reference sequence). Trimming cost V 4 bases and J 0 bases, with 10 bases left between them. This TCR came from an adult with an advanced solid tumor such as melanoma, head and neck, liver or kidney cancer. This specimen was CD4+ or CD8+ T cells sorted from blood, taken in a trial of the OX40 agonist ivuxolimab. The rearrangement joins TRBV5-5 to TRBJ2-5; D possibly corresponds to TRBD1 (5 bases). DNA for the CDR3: TGTGCCAGCAGCACCCCGACAGACCAAGAGACCCAGTACTTC. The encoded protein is CASSTPTDQETQYF.